The subject of this entry is one T cell receptor (beta chain). This entry comes from a study of technical replicates of blood from several donors. This CDR3 has 13 amino acids. Germline CDR1 is GTSNPN and CDR2 is SVGIG (reference sequence). Trimming removed 5 bases from V and 5 bases from J, with 15 bases in between. The protocol was immunoSEQ multiplex PCR, while the TCRdb copy is restricted to in-frame clones and leaves out a portion. This table holds about 60,000 clones, around 85% found once. This TCR was recovered from a human donor in good health. Some clones in this sample may be carry-over from other donors' samples. V is TRBV30 and J is TRBJ2-5; TRBD1 is a possible D gene (6 bases). Sequencing was performed on PBMCs. The CDR3 DNA follows: TGTGCCTGGGGGGGCTTGCGAGGGGAGACCCAGTACTTC. It is translated as CAWGGLRGETQYF.